The T cell receptor beta chain described here comes from a study of identical twins. MiXCR, applied by TCRdb to the 5' RACE reads, yields one record per CDR3 protein. Among about 1.7 million distinct CDR3 sequences, about 30% were seen once, and the ten largest hold about 0.27%. The germline V and J ends were trimmed by 1 base and 1 base, with 10 bases remaining between them. This CDR3 region has 15 residues. From germline, CDR1 is SGHAT and CDR2 FQNNGV. The receptor comes from a newborn girl in good health. Sequenced material: cord blood. The chain uses TRBV11-2 and TRBJ1-2, with TRBD1 as a possible D gene (5 bases). The CDR3 loop reads CASSLARGVNYGYTF. CDR3 DNA: TGTGCCAGCAGCTTAGCTCGGGGGGTTAACTATGGCTACACCTTC.